This T cell receptor beta chain emerged from a study of cytomegalovirus exposure and HLA in healthy donors. The donors were members of the 120-subject validation cohort (separate from the roughly 680-subject first cohort). The CDR3 extends over 13 amino acids. Germline CDR1 reads GTSNPN; CDR2 reads SVGIG (reference sequence). The germline V and J ends were trimmed by 3 bases and 4 bases, with 12 bases remaining between them. The table came from immunoSEQ multiplex PCR; TCRdb's copy has only in-frame clones and leaves some out. The table has 130,000 to 150,000 clones, approximately 88% seen once. The sequence derives from a man in his late teens or twenties in good health and CMV-seropositive. Sequenced: PBMCs. The chain has TRBV30 and TRBJ1-2; D perhaps matches TRBD1 (6 bases). CDR3 region: CAWSGQQIYGYTF. CDR3 coding DNA: TGTGCCTGGAGCGGACAGCAAATCTATGGCTACACCTTC.